A selection of T cell receptor beta chains follows, all from one sample in a study of radiation and T cells in renal cell carcinoma. Here immunoSEQ multiplex PCR was the method, and the copy in TCRdb shows in-frame clones only, minus some. The sample gives 97,000 or so clones, more than 65% of which show up once; 6% to 9% is in the top ten. The sequencing here drew on blood, taken from a patient whose treatment included radiotherapy and nephrectomy. These receptors originate from a man aged 55 to 69 with renal cell carcinoma. CDR3s include the opening cysteine and the closing phenylalanine or tryptophan.

v_call: TRBV4-1
j_call: TRBJ2-1
cdr3_aa: CASSQVPTSGHNEQFF

v_call: TRBV6-1
j_call: TRBJ2-5
cdr3_aa: CASSELAEMQETQYF

v_call: TRBV5-6
j_call: TRBJ2-7
cdr3_aa: CASSLDRVGYEQYF

v_call: TRBV2
j_call: TRBJ2-7
cdr3_aa: CASSEQGGAYEQYF

v_call: TRBV7-9
j_call: TRBJ2-3
cdr3_aa: CASSWTSGSSSTDTQYF

v_call: TRBV4-2
j_call: TRBJ2-1
cdr3_aa: CASSPLNGSYNEQFF

v_call: TRBV10-3
j_call: TRBJ1-2
cdr3_aa: CAISVDRNYGYTF

v_call: TRBV11-1
j_call: TRBJ1-1
cdr3_aa: CASSRGQGAKTEAFF

v_call: TRBV6-6
j_call: TRBJ2-1
cdr3_aa: CASISLSDEQFF

v_call: TRBV6-5
j_call: TRBJ2-1
cdr3_aa: CASARLAGREQFF

v_call: TRBV27
j_call: TRBJ1-4
cdr3_aa: CASRTGGNEKLFF

v_call: TRBV11-1
j_call: TRBJ2-7
cdr3_aa: CASSWLGTSSYEQYF

v_call: TRBV7-6
j_call: TRBJ2-3
cdr3_aa: CASSLVPSGRAGTDTQYF

v_call: TRBV28
j_call: TRBJ2-7
cdr3_aa: CASSLFGTGLTYEQYF

v_call: TRBV7-9
j_call: TRBJ2-5
cdr3_aa: CASSLIPQETQYF

v_call: TRBV6-1
j_call: TRBJ2-7
cdr3_aa: CAITSAHGVYEQYF

v_call: TRBV29-1
j_call: TRBJ1-6
cdr3_aa: CSEERGWGNSPLHF

v_call: TRBV6-1
j_call: TRBJ2-2
cdr3_aa: CASSFERGTGELFF

v_call: TRBV19
j_call: TRBJ1-2
cdr3_aa: CATVGNYGYTF

v_call: TRBV11-3
j_call: TRBJ1-1
cdr3_aa: CASSLLEGTEAFF

v_call: TRBV2
j_call: TRBJ2-3
cdr3_aa: CASRTDRTDTQYF

v_call: TRBV9
j_call: TRBJ2-3
cdr3_aa: CASSVVGGLGTDTQYF

v_call: TRBV6-1
j_call: TRBJ2-5
cdr3_aa: CASSPRRETQYF

v_call: TRBV6-1
j_call: TRBJ2-7
cdr3_aa: CASSVRDNYEQYF

v_call: TRBV5-8
j_call: TRBJ1-1
cdr3_aa: CASSLEDRGLTEAFF

v_call: TRBV6-6
j_call: TRBJ2-3
cdr3_aa: CASSYGTGSTDTQYF

v_call: TRBV29-1
j_call: TRBJ2-1
cdr3_aa: CSITRPSGRYNEQFF

v_call: TRBV28
j_call: TRBJ2-5
cdr3_aa: CASRPRDQETQYF

v_call: TRBV6-5
j_call: TRBJ1-1
cdr3_aa: CASRAGVIAFF

v_call: TRBV7-9
j_call: TRBJ1-1
cdr3_aa: CASSRLGEAFF

v_call: TRBV18
j_call: TRBJ2-1
cdr3_aa: CASSPQSGGGEQFF

v_call: TRBV4-2
j_call: TRBJ2-1
cdr3_aa: CASSPGRDYNEQFF

v_call: TRBV6-5
j_call: TRBJ1-1
cdr3_aa: CASSGEREEITEAFF

v_call: TRBV28
j_call: TRBJ1-2
cdr3_aa: CASSFPRGQKGYTF

v_call: TRBV29-1
j_call: TRBJ2-7
cdr3_aa: CSVTPGAGGEQYF

v_call: TRBV7-9
j_call: TRBJ1-1
cdr3_aa: CASSLVGWRPPNTEAFF

v_call: TRBV7-9
j_call: TRBJ1-2
cdr3_aa: CASSFVRAGYTF

v_call: TRBV10-3
j_call: TRBJ2-7
cdr3_aa: CAVQGAYEQYF

v_call: TRBV5-1
j_call: TRBJ1-2
cdr3_aa: CASSLEGERYGYTF

v_call: TRBV5-4
j_call: TRBJ2-2
cdr3_aa: CASSPTSDRLNTGELFF

v_call: TRBV7-2
j_call: TRBJ2-5
cdr3_aa: CASSFAWETQYF

v_call: TRBV12-5
j_call: TRBJ1-1
cdr3_aa: CALGRNTEAFF

v_call: TRBV27
j_call: TRBJ2-7
cdr3_aa: CASSFLGQGGHEQYF

v_call: TRBV6-6
j_call: TRBJ2-2
cdr3_aa: CALAGAVGTGELFF